Shown below are 11 T cell receptor beta chains from a single sample sequenced in a study of T cell repertoires in cytomegalovirus infection. A single record per CDR3 protein comes from TCRdb applying MiXCR to the reads. The sample has about 160,000 distinct CDR3 sequences; roughly 15% are singletons. The sequenced sample consisted of CD8+ T cells from PBMCs. The receptors here all came from a human donor in good health (CMV status not recorded). Some clones in this sample may be carry-over from other donors' samples.

CDR3 in amino acids: CASSQRTRGSTEAFF. In nucleotides, the CDR3 is TGTGCCAGCAGCCAACGGACGAGGGGGAGCACTGAAGCTTTCTTT. The gene calls are TRBV6-2 or TRBV6-3 and TRBJ1-1, with a weak D call TRBD1 (6 bases). The V end was cut by 6 bases, the J end by 4 bases, with 18 bases between. CDR3 length: 15 residues. The germline gives CDR1 MNHEY, CDR2 SVGEGT.

The chain combines TRBV15 with TRBJ2-5; D may match TRBD1 or TRBD2 (5 bases each). V gave up 3 bases and J gave up 2 bases, with 19 bases separating them. Germline CDR1 and CDR2: LNHNV and YYDKDF (reference sequence). CDR3 length: 17 amino acids. In nucleotides, the CDR3 is TGTGCCACCAGCAGTCAGCGGCCGGGCAGGGTACAAGAGACCCAGTACTTC. Translated, it gives CATSSQRPGRVQETQYF.

The J gene is TRBJ2-7, the V gene TRBV6-2 or TRBV6-3; 14 nucleotides align to TRBD2. V shed 6 bases and J 2 bases; nucleotides not matched to a gene: 6. The CDR3 loop spans 16 amino acids. The germline gives CDR1 MNHEY, CDR2 SVGEGT. DNA of the CDR3: TGTGCCAGCAGCGGACTAGCGGGAGGTAACCCCTACGAGCAGTACTTC. This translates into CASSGLAGGNPYEQYF.

The chain couples TRBV7-2 to TRBJ1-1; D may be TRBD1 (6 bases). Germline CDR1 is SGHTA and CDR2 is FQGNSA. The CDR3 has 14 residues. The V end lost 8 bases, the J end lost 1 base, and 14 bases lay between the germline ends. The CDR3 is CASDKTGANTEAFF. The CDR3 region has the DNA TGTGCCAGCGACAAGACAGGCGCGAACACTGAAGCTTTCTTT.

The rearrangement joins TRBV28 to TRBJ2-5, with 11 bases lining up with TRBD2. The CDR3 has 17 amino acids. The trim removed 2 bases at V and 5 bases at J, leaving 10 bases unmatched. Germline CDR1 MDHEN, CDR2 SYDVKM. The DNA for the CDR3 is TGTGCCAGCAGTTTAAGGGGTAGCGGGAGGGCCGGGGAGACCCAGTACTTC. Translated, it gives CASSLRGSGRAGETQYF.

This clonotype was picked up a small number of times. The genes are TRBV28 and TRBJ2-1; 8 bases agree with TRBD2. V trimming: 10 bases; J trimming: 9 bases; junction bases outside the gene matches: 17. The CDR3 sequence is 15 residues long. Germline V gene lookup returns CDR1 MDHEN and CDR2 SYDVKM. The CDR3 loop reads CATSPRAGESGEQFF. In nucleotides, the CDR3 is TGTGCCACCTCACCCCGAGCGGGAGAATCTGGTGAGCAGTTCTTC.

This clonotype has only one observation. J is TRBJ2-7 and V is TRBV28; D uncertain. The CDR3 extends over 14 amino acids. CDR1 is MDHEN, CDR2 SYDVKM, per germline. The V end lost 2 bases, the J end lost 1 base, and 9 bases lay between the germline ends. CDR3 protein: CASSLLRYSYEQYF. DNA for the CDR3: TGTGCCAGCAGTTTACTCAGGTATTCCTACGAGCAGTACTTC. Looking up the rest from reference TRBV28 and TRBJ2-7 gives the full variable domain: DVKVTQSSRYLVKRTGEKVFLECVQDMDHENMFWYRQDPGLGLRLIYFSYDVKMKEKGDIPEGYSVSREKKERFSLILESASTNQTSMYLCASSLLRYSYEQYFGPGTRLTVT.

The gene calls are TRBV6-5 and TRBJ1-6; D might be TRBD1 (5 bases). V was cut by 6 bases and J by 7 bases, with 16 bases left in between. This CDR3 has 15 residues. Germline values: CDR1 MNHEY, CDR2 SVGAGI. CDR3: CASSPDGQGNSPLHF. CDR3 nucleotides: TGTGCCAGCAGCCCCGATGGCCAGGGCAATTCACCCCTCCACTTT.

J is TRBJ2-1 and V is TRBV6-2 or TRBV6-3, with a tentative D call TRBD2 (7 bases). V lost 5 bases, J lost 0 bases, and 17 bases lay in between. Germline-derived CDR1 and CDR2 are MNHEY and SVGEGT. This CDR3 has 17 residues. The CDR3 region is CASSEGGSVSSYNEQFF. Here the CDR3 DNA reads TGTGCCAGCAGTGAGGGGGGGTCAGTGAGCTCCTACAATGAGCAGTTCTTC.

There are a few counts of this clonotype. The V call is TRBV28, the J call TRBJ2-7; 9 bases agree with TRBD1. The CDR3 has 16 amino acids. CDR1 MDHEN and CDR2 SYDVKM come from the germline V gene. Trimming at V came to 4 bases and at J to 5 bases, leaving 12 bases not matched to a gene. The CDR3 nucleotides are TGTGCCAGCAGTTATAGTGCGGGACAGGGCGTCCACGAGCAGTACTTC. It encodes CASSYSAGQGVHEQYF.

This clonotype was counted a few times. This rearrangement joins TRBV7-9 to TRBJ1-5, with D perhaps matching TRBD1 (5 bases). Trimming cost V 5 bases and J 7 bases, with 15 bases left between them. The germline V gene has CDR1 SEHNR and CDR2 FQNEAQ (reference sequence). The CDR3 covers 14 residues. CDR3 nucleotide sequence: TGTGCCAGCAGCCCGGGACTTAGCAGGCAGCCCCAGCATTTT. Translation gives CASSPGLSRQPQHF.